This T cell receptor (beta chain) emerged from a study of blood T cells in healthy people across ages. Study-level background: For every two T cells, template switching captured about one barcoded beta molecule. Study-wide results and caveats: More naive CD4+ cells and higher diversity marked long-lived donors relative to aged donors.

Together with a sample-barcoded 5' primer, a J-beta primer mix was included in a second PCR lasting roughly 6 to 12 cycles. Each cDNA molecule received a tag from a template-switch adaptor that had 12 random nucleotides. TCRdb independently ran MiXCR on the 5' RACE reads; one entry per CDR3 protein. This table has about 680,000 distinct CDR3 sequences, about 52% appearing once. To note about this clonotype: What it recognizes is unknown.

Whenever a sample was processed, at least 6.5 million PBMCs were isolated. Sequenced: blood. This sequence was found in an older woman in good health.

In nucleotides, the CDR3 is TGTGCCAGCAGGTCACAGGAGACCCGCACAGATACGCAGTATTTT. Protein: CASRSQETRTDTQYF. This chain joins TRBV6-5 and TRBJ2-3, with D possibly TRBD1 on 5 matching bases. The germline V gene encodes CDR1 MNHEY and CDR2 SVGAGI. The germline V and J ends were trimmed by 6 bases and 1 base, with 14 bases remaining between them. The CDR3 has 15 amino acids.